A single sample gave rise to the 5 T cell receptor beta chains below, sequenced in a study of blood T cell repertoires in COVID-19 (dated by TCRdb to about 2020). Libraries came from the immunoSEQ multiplex PCR assay. TCRdb limited this immuneACCESS table to in-frame rearrangements with V and J called. A share of clones is missing; checked studies link under half to unresolved V genes, and the rest is unexplained. The sample table records tens of thousands of clones; just under 85% of these occur just once. The ten largest account for 11% to 15% of the sample. The specimen sequenced was peripheral blood. Source of these receptors: a human donor in a cohort sampled during active COVID-19.

The V and J genes are TRBV6-5 and TRBJ1-1; D remains unclear. Germline V gives CDR1 MNHEY, CDR2 SVGAGI. The CDR3 has 11 residues. The V end lost 7 bases, the J end lost 4 bases, and 7 bases lay between the germline ends. The CDR3 DNA reads TGTGCCAGCAAGGCGGGCACTGAAGCTTTCTTT. It is translated as CASKAGTEAFF.

The gene calls are TRBV24-1 and TRBJ1-6; D remains unclear. Germline V gene data show CDR1 as KGHDR and CDR2 as SFDVKD. CDR3 length: 13 amino acids. The V gene lost 6 bases and the J gene lost 9 bases, with 11 bases spanning the gap. The CDR3 region is CATSSGFGSPLHF. The CDR3 DNA reads TGTGCCACCAGTTCCGGTTTCGGTTCACCCCTCCACTTT.

The V gene is TRBV2, the J gene TRBJ2-3, with D perhaps matching TRBD2 (6 bases). Germline V gene data show CDR1 as SNHLY and CDR2 as FYNNEI. Trimming pared 7 bases from V and 0 bases from J, leaving 11 bases between. The CDR3 loop spans 14 amino acids. The CDR3 DNA reads as TGTGCCAGCATGGTGGGAGGAAGCACAGATACGCAGTATTTT. The encoded protein is CASMVGGSTDTQYF. Combining the CDR3 with reference TRBV2 and TRBJ2-3 gives the whole variable domain EPEVTQTPSHQVTQMGQEVILRCVPISNHLYFYWYRQILGQKVEFLVSFYNNEISEKSEIFDDQFSVERPDGSNFTLKIRSTKLEDSAMYFCASMVGGSTDTQYFGPGTRLTVL.

The CDR3 region is CASSPGRSTNIQYF. The DNA of the CDR3 is TGTGCCAGCAGCCCCGGGAGGTCGACAAACATTCAGTACTTC. V is TRBV5-4 and J is TRBJ2-4; the match to TRBD2 covers 7 bases. The CDR3 totals 14 residues. V shed 4 bases, J shed 6 bases, and the junction held 7 bases outside the gene matches. Germline CDR1 SGHNT, CDR2 YYREEE (reference sequence).

The rearrangement joins TRBV6-2 or TRBV6-3 to TRBJ2-2, with TRBD1 identical over 8 bases. Germline CDR1 and CDR2: MNHEY and SVGEGT. V lost 0 bases, J lost 1 base, and 4 bases stayed unmatched. The CDR3 is 17 amino acids. CDR3 loop: CASSYSATGVNTGELFF. The CDR3, as DNA: TGTGCCAGCAGTTACTCGGCGACAGGGGTGAACACCGGGGAGCTGTTTTTT.